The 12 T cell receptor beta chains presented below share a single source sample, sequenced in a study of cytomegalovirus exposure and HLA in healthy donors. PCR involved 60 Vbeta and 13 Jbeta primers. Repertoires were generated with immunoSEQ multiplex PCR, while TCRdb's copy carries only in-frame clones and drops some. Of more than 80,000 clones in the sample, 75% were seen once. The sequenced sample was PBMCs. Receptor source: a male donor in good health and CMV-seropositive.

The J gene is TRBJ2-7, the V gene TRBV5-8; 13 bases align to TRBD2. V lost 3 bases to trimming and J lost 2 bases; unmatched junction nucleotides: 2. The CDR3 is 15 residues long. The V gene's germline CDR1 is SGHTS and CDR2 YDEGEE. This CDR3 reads CASSWGTSGAYEQYF. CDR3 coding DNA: TGTGCCAGCAGCTGGGGGACTAGCGGGGCCTACGAGCAGTACTTC.

CDR3 loop: CASSKDFYEQYF. For the CDR3, the DNA is TGTGCCAGCAGCAAGGACTTTTACGAGCAGTACTTC. The chain has TRBV7-9 and TRBJ2-7; D may be TRBD2 (5 bases). V lost 5 bases and J 4 bases, leaving 9 bases between the germline ends. The CDR3 extends over 12 amino acids. The germline gives CDR1 SEHNR, CDR2 FQNEAQ (reference sequence).

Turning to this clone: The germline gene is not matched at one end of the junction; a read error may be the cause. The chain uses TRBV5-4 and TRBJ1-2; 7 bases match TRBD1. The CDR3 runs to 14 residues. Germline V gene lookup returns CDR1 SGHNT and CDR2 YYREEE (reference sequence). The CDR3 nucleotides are TGTGCCAGCAGCTCCAGGACAGGAGCTTATGGCTACCCCTTC. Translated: CASSSRTGAYGYPF.

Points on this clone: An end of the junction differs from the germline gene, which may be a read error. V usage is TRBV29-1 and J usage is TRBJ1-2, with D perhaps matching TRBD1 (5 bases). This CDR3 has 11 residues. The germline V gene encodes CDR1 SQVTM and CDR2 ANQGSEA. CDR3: CSAGGVDGYPF. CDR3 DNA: TGCAGCGCGGGGGGGGTGGATGGCTACCCCTTC.

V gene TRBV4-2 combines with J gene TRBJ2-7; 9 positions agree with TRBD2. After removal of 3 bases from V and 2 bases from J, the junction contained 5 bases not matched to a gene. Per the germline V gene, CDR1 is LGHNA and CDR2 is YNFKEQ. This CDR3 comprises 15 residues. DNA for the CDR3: TGTGCCAGCAGCCAGTCTAGCGGGGTGGCCTACGAGCAGTACTTC. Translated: CASSQSSGVAYEQYF.

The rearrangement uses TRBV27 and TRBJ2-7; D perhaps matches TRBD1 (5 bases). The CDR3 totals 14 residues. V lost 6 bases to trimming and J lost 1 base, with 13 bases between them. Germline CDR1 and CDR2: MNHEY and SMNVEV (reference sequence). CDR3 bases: TGTGCCAGCAGACCTCGGCAGGGATCCTACGAGCAGTACTTC. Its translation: CASRPRQGSYEQYF.

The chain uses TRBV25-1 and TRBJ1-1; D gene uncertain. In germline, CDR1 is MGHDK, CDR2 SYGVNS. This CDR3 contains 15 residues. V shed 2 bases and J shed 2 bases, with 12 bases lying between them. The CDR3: CASSETRQQNTEAFF. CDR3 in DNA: TGTGCCAGCAGTGAAACAAGACAACAAAACACTGAAGCTTTCTTT. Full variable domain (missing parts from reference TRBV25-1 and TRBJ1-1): EADIYQTPRYLVIGTGKKITLECSQTMGHDKMYWYQQDPGMELHLIHYSYGVNSTEKGDLSSESTVSRIRTEHFPLTLESARPSHTSQYLCASSETRQQNTEAFFGQGTRLTVV.

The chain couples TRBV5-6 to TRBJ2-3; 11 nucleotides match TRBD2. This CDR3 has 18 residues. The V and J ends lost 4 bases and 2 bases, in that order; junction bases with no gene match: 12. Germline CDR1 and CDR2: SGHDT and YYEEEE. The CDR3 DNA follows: TGTGCCAGCAGCCTCCCTTTGACTAGCGGGACCTACACAGATACGCAGTATTTT. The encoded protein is CASSLPLTSGTYTDTQYF.

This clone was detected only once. The CDR3 loop reads CASMGASHTDTQYF. The CDR3 DNA follows: TGTGCCAGCATGGGGGCTTCCCACACAGATACGCAGTATTTT. The rearrangement joins TRBV6-6 to TRBJ2-3; perhaps TRBD1 as D (6 bases). Germline V gene sequence: CDR1 MNHNY, CDR2 SVGAGI (reference sequence). CDR3 length: 14 amino acids. V was cut by 7 bases and J by 2 bases, with 13 bases left in between.

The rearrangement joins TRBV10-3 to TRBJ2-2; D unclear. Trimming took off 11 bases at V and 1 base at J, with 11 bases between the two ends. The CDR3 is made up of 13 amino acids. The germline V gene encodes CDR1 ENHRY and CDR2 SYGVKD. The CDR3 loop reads CASWAGNTGELFF. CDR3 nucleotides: TGTGCCTCCTGGGCTGGGAACACCGGGGAGCTGTTTTTT.

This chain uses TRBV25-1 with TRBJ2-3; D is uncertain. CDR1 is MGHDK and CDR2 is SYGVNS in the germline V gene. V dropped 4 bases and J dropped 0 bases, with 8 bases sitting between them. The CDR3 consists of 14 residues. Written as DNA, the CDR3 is TGTGCCAGCAGTGGTTCCTCTAGCACAGATACGCAGTATTTT. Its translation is CASSGSSSTDTQYF.

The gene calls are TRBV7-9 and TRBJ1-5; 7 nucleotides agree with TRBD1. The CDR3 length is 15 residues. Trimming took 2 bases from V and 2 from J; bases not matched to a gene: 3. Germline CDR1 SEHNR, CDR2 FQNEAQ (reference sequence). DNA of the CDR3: TGTGCCAGCAGCTTACAGGGGGAAGGCAATCAGCCCCAGCATTTT. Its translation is CASSLQGEGNQPQHF. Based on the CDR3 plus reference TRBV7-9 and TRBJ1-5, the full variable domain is DTGVSQNPRHKITKRGQNVTFRCDPISEHNRLYWYRQTLGQGPEFLTYFQNEAQLEKSRLLSDRFSAERPKGSFSTLEIQRTEQGDSAMYLCASSLQGEGNQPQHFGDGTRLSIL.